The subject of this entry is one TCR beta chain. TCRdb's table, derived via immunoSEQ multiplex PCR, lists solely in-frame clones and lacks some. The sample records fewer than 40,000 clones, about 91% being singletons. Germline loops: CDR1 MDHEN, CDR2 SYDVKM. Trimming removed 2 bases from V and 3 bases from J; junction bases left unmatched: 3. The CDR3 covers 14 residues. The sample originates from a study of T cell changes during pregnancy in multiple sclerosis. The chain employs TRBV28 and TRBJ1-2, with TRBD1 matching 7 bases. The receptor comes from a female donor with multiple sclerosis, enrolled in a pregnancy study. The specimen was CD4+ T cells from peripheral blood mononuclear cells, collected in the third trimester of pregnancy. The CDR3 reads CASSLQGVDYGYTF. CDR3 DNA: TGTGCCAGCAGTTTACAGGGGGTGGACTATGGCTACACCTTC.